The TCR beta chain described here comes from a study of blood T cell repertoires in COVID-19. Background on the study: COVID-19 samples, acute and convalescent, were from the United States, Italy and Spain. Sources were T cells, B-cell-depleted T cells, or PBMCs; the material itself was cDNA or gDNA.

Germline CDR1 is MDHEN and CDR2 is SYDVKM. The V and J ends lost 3 bases and 0 bases, in that order; junction bases with no gene match: 3. This CDR3 contains 15 residues. Participant age was 18 to 89 years, and participants resided in roughly 24 US areas. Cohorts were determined from participant-reported clinical history. Clones were sequenced by immunoSEQ multiplex PCR, and TCRdb holds only the in-frame ones, with some missing. The sample has about 430,000 clones; around nine tenths are singletons. The chain joins TRBV28 to TRBJ2-5; 8 bases fit TRBD1. The sequence derives from a woman aged 18 to 35 who had been exposed to COVID-19. The sequenced sample was PBMCs or T cells enriched from blood (not recorded which). The CDR3 spells CASSFGTGHQETQYF. CDR3 nucleotide sequence: TGTGCCAGCAGTTTTGGGACAGGACACCAAGAGACCCAGTACTTC.